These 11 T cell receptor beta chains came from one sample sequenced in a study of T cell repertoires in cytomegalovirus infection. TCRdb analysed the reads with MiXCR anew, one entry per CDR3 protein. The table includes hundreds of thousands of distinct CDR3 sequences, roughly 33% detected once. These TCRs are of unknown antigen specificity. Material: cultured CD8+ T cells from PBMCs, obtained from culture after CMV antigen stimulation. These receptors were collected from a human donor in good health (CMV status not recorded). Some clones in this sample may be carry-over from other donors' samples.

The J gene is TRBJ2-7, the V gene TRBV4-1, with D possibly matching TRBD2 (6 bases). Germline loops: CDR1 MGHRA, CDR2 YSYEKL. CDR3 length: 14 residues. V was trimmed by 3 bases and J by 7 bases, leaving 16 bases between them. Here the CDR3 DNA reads TGCGCCAGCAGCCAGGTTAGTACTGCGGGGGAGCAGTACTTC. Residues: CASSQVSTAGEQYF.

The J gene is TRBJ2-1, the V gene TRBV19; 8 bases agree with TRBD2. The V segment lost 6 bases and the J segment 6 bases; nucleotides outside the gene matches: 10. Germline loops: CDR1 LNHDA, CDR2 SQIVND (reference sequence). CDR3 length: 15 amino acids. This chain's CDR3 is CASSHGTSSLNEQFF. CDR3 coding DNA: TGTGCCAGTAGCCACGGGACTAGTTCTCTCAATGAGCAGTTCTTC.

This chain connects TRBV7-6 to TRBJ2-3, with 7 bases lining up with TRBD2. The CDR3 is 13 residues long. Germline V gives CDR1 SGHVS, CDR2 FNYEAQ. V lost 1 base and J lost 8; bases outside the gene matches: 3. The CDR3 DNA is TGTGCCAGCAGCTTAGGGGGGGAGGGTACGCAGTATTTT. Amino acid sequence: CASSLGGEGTQYF. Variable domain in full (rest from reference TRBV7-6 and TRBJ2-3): GAGVSQSPRYKVTKRGQDVALRCDPISGHVSLYWYRQALGQGPEFLTYFNYEAQQDKSGLPNDRFSAERPEGSISTLTIQRTEQRDSAMYRCASSLGGEGTQYFGPGTRLTVL.

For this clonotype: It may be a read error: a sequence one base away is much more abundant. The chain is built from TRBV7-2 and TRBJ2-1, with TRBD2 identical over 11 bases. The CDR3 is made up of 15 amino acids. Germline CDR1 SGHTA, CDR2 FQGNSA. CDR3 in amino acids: CASSAAGLAGDEQLF. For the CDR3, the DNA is TGTGCCAGCAGCGCCGCCGGACTAGCGGGCGATGAGCAGCTCTTC.

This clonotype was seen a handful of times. The CDR3 protein is CASKLDAGLEGPNEKLFF. The CDR3 DNA follows: TGTGCCAGCAAATTGGACGCAGGGTTGGAAGGTCCTAATGAAAAACTGTTTTTT. The chain is built from TRBV28 and TRBJ1-4, with D perhaps matching TRBD1 (5 bases). CDR1 and CDR2 (germline): MDHEN, SYDVKM. V was shortened by 7 bases and J by 3 bases, with 24 bases between the two germline ends. The CDR3 runs to 18 residues. The entire variable domain, with the rest obtained from reference TRBV28 and TRBJ1-4, is as follows: DVKVTQSSRYLVKRTGEKVFLECVQDMDHENMFWYRQDPGLGLRLIYFSYDVKMKEKGDIPEGYSVSREKKERFSLILESASTNQTSMYLCASKLDAGLEGPNEKLFFGSGTQLSVL.

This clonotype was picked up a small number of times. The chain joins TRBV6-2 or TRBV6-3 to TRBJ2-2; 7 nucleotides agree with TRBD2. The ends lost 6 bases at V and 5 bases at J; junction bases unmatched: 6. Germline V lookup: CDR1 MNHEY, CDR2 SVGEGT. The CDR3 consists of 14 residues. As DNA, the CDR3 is TGTGCCAGCAGCGGGGAGGGGAAGACCGGGGAGCTGTTTTTT. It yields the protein CASSGEGKTGELFF.

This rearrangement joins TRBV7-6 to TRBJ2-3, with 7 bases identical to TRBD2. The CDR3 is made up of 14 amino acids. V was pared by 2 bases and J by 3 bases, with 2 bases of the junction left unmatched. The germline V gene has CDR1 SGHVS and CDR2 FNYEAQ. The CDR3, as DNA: TGTGCCAGCAGCTTAACACTAGCGACAGATACGCAGTATTTT. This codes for CASSLTLATDTQYF.

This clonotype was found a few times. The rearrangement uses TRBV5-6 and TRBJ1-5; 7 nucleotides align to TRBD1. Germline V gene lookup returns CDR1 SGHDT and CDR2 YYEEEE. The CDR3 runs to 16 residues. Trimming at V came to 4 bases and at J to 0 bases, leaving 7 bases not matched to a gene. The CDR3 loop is CASSRTGVHSNQPQHF. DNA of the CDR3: TGTGCCAGCAGCCGCACAGGGGTCCATAGCAATCAGCCCCAGCATTTT.

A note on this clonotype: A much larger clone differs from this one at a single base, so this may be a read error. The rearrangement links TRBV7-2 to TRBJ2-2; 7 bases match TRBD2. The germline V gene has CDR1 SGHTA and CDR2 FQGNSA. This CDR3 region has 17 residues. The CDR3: CANSLRGRATNTGELFF. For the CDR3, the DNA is TGTGCCAACAGCCTCCGTGGGAGGGCTACGAACACCGGGGAGCTGTTTTTT.

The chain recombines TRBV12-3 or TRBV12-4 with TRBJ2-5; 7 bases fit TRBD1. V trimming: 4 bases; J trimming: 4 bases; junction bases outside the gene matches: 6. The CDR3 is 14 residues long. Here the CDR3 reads CASSSRGRIETQYF. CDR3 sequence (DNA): TGTGCCAGCAGTTCGAGGGGGCGGATAGAGACCCAGTACTTC.

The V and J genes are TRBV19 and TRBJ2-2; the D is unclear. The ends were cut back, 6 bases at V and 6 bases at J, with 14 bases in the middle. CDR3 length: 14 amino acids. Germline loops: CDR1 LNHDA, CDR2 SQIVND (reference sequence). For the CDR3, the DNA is TGTGCCAGTAGCTCATGGGGAATTGCCGGGGAGCTGTTTTTT. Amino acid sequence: CASSSWGIAGELFF. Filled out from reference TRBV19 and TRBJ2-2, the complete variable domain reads DGGITQSPKYLFRKEGQNVTLSCEQNLNHDAMYWYRQDPGQGLRLIYYSQIVNDFQKGDIAEGYSVSREKKESFPLTVTSAQKNPTAFYLCASSSWGIAGELFFGEGSRLTVL.